Below are 22 T cell receptor beta chains sequenced from a single sample in a study of Ad26.COV2.S vaccination and SARS-CoV-2 variants. Indicated treatment: around 19 received Ad26.COV2.S at low or high dose, single or two shots; 5 received placebo; per-sample allocation not given. It was on day 63 after the first vaccine or placebo injection that samples were taken. Measured with immunoSEQ multiplex PCR; TCRdb has only the in-frame clones, and not every one. Here the sample spans roughly 380,000 clones, 70% to 90% being singletons. Sequenced material: peripheral blood, taken in a trial of Ad26.COV2.S vaccine versus placebo. These receptors originate from a person aged 18-65 years who received the Ad26.COV2.S COVID-19 vaccine or a placebo.

CDR3: CASSLGTITSSGNTIYF. CDR3 coding DNA: TGTGCCAGCAGCTTAGGGACAATAACAAGCTCTGGAAACACCATATATTTT. The rearrangement joins TRBV7-8 to TRBJ1-3; D is perhaps TRBD1 (5 bases). Germline V gene sequence: CDR1 SGHVS, CDR2 FQNEAQ. Trimming cost V 1 base and J 0 bases, with 13 bases left between them. This CDR3 has 17 residues.

The rearrangement joins TRBV7-9 to TRBJ2-7; TRBD1 might be the D (7 bases). In germline, CDR1 is SEHNR, CDR2 FQNEAQ (reference sequence). The CDR3 has 12 residues. Trimming shortened V by 6 bases and J by 6 bases, and 12 bases separated the two germline ends. This CDR3 reads CASSYQGGEQYF. The CDR3, as DNA: TGTGCCAGCAGTTATCAGGGGGGCGAGCAGTACTTC.

This chain joins TRBV19 and TRBJ1-1, with D unclear. With 5 bases removed from V and 0 bases from J, the gap between germline ends came to 7 bases. The CDR3 loop spans 13 amino acids. The germline V gene has CDR1 LNHDA and CDR2 SQIVND (reference sequence). The CDR3 is CASSEGMNTEAFF. The CDR3 bases are TGTGCCAGTAGTGAGGGAATGAACACTGAAGCTTTCTTT.

This clone was detected only a few times. This chain joins TRBV6-5 and TRBJ1-2; D remains ambiguous. Germline CDR1 and CDR2: MNHEY and SVGAGI. Trimming pared 6 bases from V and 2 bases from J, leaving 10 bases between. This CDR3 has 13 residues. The chain's CDR3 is CASRGNWNYGYTF. Here the CDR3 DNA reads TGTGCCAGCAGAGGGAATTGGAACTATGGCTACACCTTC.

This clone showed up just a few times. The chain recombines TRBV7-9 with TRBJ1-4; 7 positions match TRBD1. Unmatched junction bases numbered 3, after V lost 6 bases and J lost 2 bases. This CDR3 region has 14 residues. Germline CDR1 SEHNR, CDR2 FQNEAQ (reference sequence). In nucleotides, the CDR3 is TGTGCCAGCAGGAAGACAGGGACTAATGAAAAACTGTTTTTT. It is translated as CASRKTGTNEKLFF.

The chain couples TRBV7-8 to TRBJ1-6; 7 bases agree with TRBD1. Germline loops: CDR1 SGHVS, CDR2 FQNEAQ. The CDR3 totals 16 residues. V shed 1 base and J 10 bases; nucleotides not matched to a gene: 10. DNA for the CDR3: TGTGCCAGCAGCTTAGTTGGCAGGGGGGGAAGATCACCCCTCCACTTT. This encodes CASSLVGRGGRSPLHF.

J is TRBJ2-3 and V is TRBV5-3; D ambiguous. TRBV5-3 is recorded as an ORF, its role being uncertain. The CDR3 spans 18 residues. The V end was cut by 3 bases, the J end by 1 base, with 21 bases between. The CDR3 bases are TGTGCCAGAAGCTACCGGACGGCCCGGGTTGACGGCACAGATACGCAGTATTTT. Its protein is CARSYRTARVDGTDTQYF.

V usage is TRBV28 and J usage is TRBJ1-5; unclear D gene. Germline CDR1 and CDR2: MDHEN and SYDVKM. This CDR3 region has 13 residues. The ends were cut back, 5 bases at V and 10 bases at J, with 15 bases in the middle. The CDR3 loop is CASSPSALEPQHF. Written as DNA, the CDR3 is TGTGCCAGCAGTCCCAGCGCCCTCGAACCCCAGCATTTT. Variable domain in full (rest from reference TRBV28 and TRBJ1-5): DVKVTQSSRYLVKRTGEKVFLECVQDMDHENMFWYRQDPGLGLRLIYFSYDVKMKEKGDIPEGYSVSREKKERFSLILESASTNQTSMYLCASSPSALEPQHFGDGTRLSIL.

The chain combines TRBV12-3 or TRBV12-4 with TRBJ1-1; TRBD1 might be the D (6 bases). The CDR3 has 13 amino acids. V was shortened by 4 bases and J by 5 bases, with 11 bases between the two germline ends. The CDR3 reads CASSSDSVTEAFF. CDR3 nucleotides: TGTGCCAGCAGTTCGGACAGTGTAACTGAAGCTTTCTTT.

The rearrangement joins TRBV2 to TRBJ1-3, with TRBD1 as a possible D gene (6 bases). The length of the CDR3 is 16 residues. Germline lookup yields CDR1 SNHLY and CDR2 FYNNEI. The V end lost 6 bases, the J end lost 1 base, and 16 bases lay between the germline ends. DNA of the CDR3: TGTGCCAGCAGGGATTTACAGGGAGGGTCTGGAAACACCATATATTTT. Amino acid sequence: CASRDLQGGSGNTIYF.

This chain uses TRBV6-6 with TRBJ1-5; D unresolved. The V end lost 2 bases, the J end lost 5 bases, and 10 bases lay between the germline ends. Germline assignment: CDR1 MNHNY and CDR2 SVGAGI (reference sequence). This CDR3 has 14 amino acids. CDR3 nucleotides: TGTGCCAGCAGTTACCTGATCCCCGATCAGCCCCAGCATTTT. Protein product: CASSYLIPDQPQHF.

The chain joins TRBV2 to TRBJ2-3; D uncertain. The germline V gene encodes CDR1 SNHLY and CDR2 FYNNEI. V gave up 0 bases and J gave up 0 bases, with 7 bases separating them. The CDR3 has 15 residues. This CDR3 reads CASSEAGLSTDTQYF. The CDR3 DNA reads TGTGCCAGCAGTGAAGCTGGCCTGAGCACAGATACGCAGTATTTT.

The genes are TRBV9 and TRBJ1-6; TRBD1 agrees at 7 bases. The ends lost 2 bases at V and 5 bases at J; junction bases unmatched: 7. Germline loops: CDR1 SGDLS, CDR2 YYNGEE. The CDR3 extends over 16 amino acids. The CDR3 is CASSVGTTGNNSPLHF. The CDR3 DNA follows: TGTGCCAGCAGCGTGGGGACGACAGGGAATAATTCACCCCTCCACTTT.

The rearrangement joins TRBV7-6 to TRBJ2-3; the D is unclear. The ends were cut back, 2 bases at V and 4 bases at J, with 13 bases in the middle. The CDR3 is made up of 15 amino acids. Germline V gene sequence: CDR1 SGHVS, CDR2 FNYEAQ. Here the CDR3 reads CASSLLQDGSDTQYF. The CDR3 DNA is TGTGCCAGCAGCTTACTCCAGGATGGGTCAGATACGCAGTATTTT.

V gene TRBV29-1 combines with J gene TRBJ1-1; 11 bases are shared with TRBD1. CDR3 length: 14 residues. V gave up 7 bases and J gave up 1 base; unmatched junction bases: 5. The germline V gene encodes CDR1 SQVTM and CDR2 ANQGSEA. CDR3 amino acids: CSAGQGARNTEAFF. The DNA for the CDR3 is TGCAGCGCCGGACAGGGGGCGCGGAACACTGAAGCTTTCTTT.

The gene calls are TRBV19 and TRBJ2-7; TRBD2 might be the D (6 bases). Trimming pared 7 bases from V and 3 bases from J, leaving 19 bases between. Germline V lookup: CDR1 LNHDA, CDR2 SQIVND (reference sequence). The CDR3 sequence is 15 residues long. As DNA, the CDR3 is TGTGCCAGTAACCCCGTCGGAGGGACCGTCTACGAGCAGTACTTC. The encoded protein is CASNPVGGTVYEQYF.

The chain employs TRBV6-2 or TRBV6-3 and TRBJ2-7, with a possible D match to TRBD2 (7 bases). The V gene lost 2 bases and the J gene lost 3 bases, with 14 bases spanning the gap. The CDR3 has 15 residues. The germline CDR1 and CDR2 sequences are MNHEY and SVGEGT. The CDR3 coding sequence is TGTGCCAGCAGTTACCGTACCGGGGGGCACTACGAGCAGTACTTC. Amino acids: CASSYRTGGHYEQYF.

The CDR3 spells CASSPKLPSSWNTEAFF. The CDR3 DNA follows: TGTGCCAGCAGTCCGAAGCTGCCTTCTTCTTGGAACACTGAAGCTTTCTTT. The chain recombines TRBV7-8 with TRBJ1-1; D unresolved. The V end was cut by 6 bases, the J end by 1 base, with 21 bases between. CDR3 length: 17 residues. From germline, CDR1 is SGHVS and CDR2 FQNEAQ.

The V call is TRBV21-1, the J call TRBJ2-3; TRBD2, the D gene given by the table, was not confirmed from the DNA. TRBV21-1 has pseudogene status. The CDR3 consists of 13 residues. CDR3 loop: CASSIIPRDTQYF. CDR3 nucleotide sequence: TGTGCCAGCAGCATAATTCCTAGGGATACGCAGTATTTT.

This clone was counted between two and nine times. The chain has TRBV5-3 and TRBJ1-5, with D perhaps TRBD1 (5 bases). TRBV5-3 is sorted into the ORF group, with uncertain function. Trimming took 4 bases from V and 4 from J, leaving 12 bases between them. There are 14 residues in the CDR3. In nucleotides, the CDR3 is TGTGCCAGAAGCGGACGGCGGGGGAATCAGCCCCAGCATTTT. It specifies CARSGRRGNQPQHF.

The DNA of the CDR3 is TGCGCCAGCAGCAGTGGGACAGTGAATTCACCCCTCCACTTT. It translates to CASSSGTVNSPLHF. The rearrangement uses TRBV5-1 and TRBJ1-6; 7 nucleotides line up with TRBD1. V lost 4 bases to trimming and J lost 7 bases; unmatched junction nucleotides: 5. This CDR3 spans 14 amino acids. CDR1 SGHRS and CDR2 YFSETQ come from the germline V gene.

The V gene is TRBV6-5, the J gene TRBJ2-7, with a tentative D call TRBD1 (6 bases). CDR3 length: 14 amino acids. Per germline, CDR1 MNHEY and CDR2 SVGAGI. Trimming pared 2 bases from V and 6 bases from J, leaving 14 bases between. DNA for the CDR3: TGTGCCAGCAGTTACACCTTGCAGGGGAGCGAGCAGTACTTC. This codes for CASSYTLQGSEQYF.